The 13 T cell receptor beta chains in this list originate from one sample, sequenced in a study of T cell repertoires in cytomegalovirus infection. TCRdb reprocessed the reads via MiXCR and lists one record per CDR3 protein. The table has about 7,900 distinct CDR3 sequences, about half seen once; the top ten hold just under 75%. Their cognate antigens are unknown. Sequenced: PBMCs, sequenced either directly or after in vitro stimulation (not recorded which). Receptors originate from a human donor in good health (CMV status not recorded). Some clones in this sample may be carry-over from other donors' samples.

The rearrangement links TRBV24-1 to TRBJ2-1; 12 nucleotides agree with TRBD2. V lost 2 bases, J lost 6 bases, and 4 bases stayed unmatched. CDR1 KGHDR and CDR2 SFDVKD come from the germline V gene. This CDR3 comprises 16 residues. The CDR3 bases are TGTGCCACCAGTGATTCCGGGACTAGCGGGTTCAATGAGCAGTTCTTC. Its translation: CATSDSGTSGFNEQFF.

V usage is TRBV27 and J usage is TRBJ1-2, with TRBD1 matching over 7 bases. The length of the CDR3 is 15 residues. With V trimmed by 7 bases and J by 3 bases, 11 bases remained unmatched. Germline CDR1 and CDR2: MNHEY and SMNVEV (reference sequence). CDR3 bases: TGTGCCAGCATATCTTTGAACAGGGGCCACTATGGCTACACCTTC. Translating it yields CASISLNRGHYGYTF.

In its sample, this clonotype was seen many times. The gene calls are TRBV7-8 and TRBJ2-7, with D perhaps being TRBD1 or TRBD2 (5 bases each). The V gene's germline CDR1 is SGHVS and CDR2 FQNEAQ. Trimming removed 2 bases at V and 3 bases at J, with 14 bases between. The CDR3 has 15 residues. This CDR3 reads CASSLPWGFNYEQYF. For the CDR3, the DNA is TGTGCCAGCAGCTTACCATGGGGGTTTAACTACGAGCAGTACTTC.

DNA of the CDR3: TGTGCCAGCAGCCTCAGGGTTTCCCAACATAGCACTGAAGCTTTCTTT. It specifies CASSLRVSQHSTEAFF. The chain employs TRBV9 and TRBJ1-1, with D perhaps matching TRBD1 (5 bases). This CDR3 spans 16 amino acids. Germline assignment: CDR1 SGDLS and CDR2 YYNGEE. Trimming took 4 bases from V and 4 from J, leaving 20 bases between them.

V usage is TRBV7-2 and J usage is TRBJ1-5, with D hard to call. CDR3 length equals 15 residues. Deletions cut 5 bases from V and 4 bases from J, with 15 bases between. From germline, CDR1 is SGHTA and CDR2 FQGNSA. The CDR3 DNA is TGTGCCAGCAGCCTTGGGAGGGAGAGGAATCAGCCCCAGCATTTT. It specifies CASSLGRERNQPQHF.

This chain uses TRBV2 with TRBJ2-6; D possibly corresponds to TRBD1 (6 bases). Deletions cut 6 bases from V and 0 bases from J, with 21 bases between. Germline CDR1 and CDR2: SNHLY and FYNNEI. This CDR3 region has 19 residues. CDR3 in amino acids: CASRKDRGSRNSGANVLTF. CDR3 bases: TGTGCCAGCAGGAAGGACAGAGGCAGCCGAAACTCTGGGGCCAACGTCCTGACTTTC.

The gene calls are TRBV19 and TRBJ2-2; possibly TRBD2 for D (5 bases). The V and J ends lost 4 bases and 6 bases respectively, with 15 bases between them. Germline assignment: CDR1 LNHDA and CDR2 SQIVND (reference sequence). This CDR3 is 15 amino acids long. CDR3 DNA sequence: TGTGCCAGTAGTAAGAGGGCGGTCAGCGCCGGGGAGCTGTTTTTT. Protein: CASSKRAVSAGELFF.

Points on this clonotype: No conserved phenylalanine or tryptophan is present at the end of the CDR3, so a read error is the likely explanation. The chain carries TRBV6-5 and TRBJ1-5; 8 bases line up with TRBD1. Germline V lookup: CDR1 MNHEY, CDR2 SVGAGI. The CDR3 sequence is 15 residues long. CDR3 in amino acids: CATGLRQGTNPPQHC. CDR3 coding DNA: TGTGCCACAGGTCTCCGACAGGGGACCAATCCGCCCCAGCATTGT.

The rearrangement links TRBV5-6 to TRBJ2-1, with D perhaps matching TRBD1 (5 bases). In germline, CDR1 is SGHDT, CDR2 YYEEEE. The CDR3 is 18 amino acids. Trimming removed 3 bases at V and 0 bases at J, with 19 bases between. CDR3 amino acids: CASSSRDSPLSSYNEQFF. The CDR3 DNA is TGTGCCAGCAGCTCCCGAGACAGCCCCTTAAGCTCCTACAATGAGCAGTTCTTC.

The V gene is TRBV5-5, the J gene TRBJ2-1; tentatively, D is TRBD1 or TRBD2 (5 bases each). Germline V gives CDR1 SGHKS, CDR2 YYEKEE (reference sequence). The CDR3 sequence is 11 residues long. Trimming pared 6 bases from V and 16 bases from J, leaving 17 bases between. The CDR3 protein is CASTWGNDPFF. CDR3 coding DNA: TGTGCCAGCACCTGGGGGAATGATCCTTTCTTC.

This clonotype was seen more than once but under ten times. V and J are TRBV7-2 and TRBJ1-2; D gene unclear. The CDR3 loop spans 11 amino acids. Germline values: CDR1 SGHTA, CDR2 FQGNSA. Trimming left V 10 bases short and J 9 bases short, with 15 bases between. The CDR3 loop reads CAIASLRSYTF. In DNA form, the CDR3 reads TGTGCCATTGCTTCTTTGCGTAGCTACACCTTC.

Turning to this clonotype: The CDR3 end shows no conserved phenylalanine or tryptophan, and so a read error is likely. The rearrangement links TRBV7-2 to TRBJ2-1; 7 bases agree with TRBD2. This CDR3 has 14 amino acids. Germline CDR1 SGHTA, CDR2 FQGNSA. The CDR3 region is CAISKAGVRKEQFC. CDR3 nucleotides: TGTGCCATCAGCAAGGCGGGAGTACGGAAGGAGCAGTTCTGC.

V and J are TRBV12-3 or TRBV12-4 and TRBJ1-5; D unresolved. The CDR3 has 14 amino acids. V lost 3 bases and J 6 bases, leaving 12 bases between the germline ends. The CDR3 region is CASSFGLSFQPQHF. The CDR3 coding sequence is TGTGCCAGCAGTTTTGGTTTGAGTTTTCAGCCCCAGCATTTT.